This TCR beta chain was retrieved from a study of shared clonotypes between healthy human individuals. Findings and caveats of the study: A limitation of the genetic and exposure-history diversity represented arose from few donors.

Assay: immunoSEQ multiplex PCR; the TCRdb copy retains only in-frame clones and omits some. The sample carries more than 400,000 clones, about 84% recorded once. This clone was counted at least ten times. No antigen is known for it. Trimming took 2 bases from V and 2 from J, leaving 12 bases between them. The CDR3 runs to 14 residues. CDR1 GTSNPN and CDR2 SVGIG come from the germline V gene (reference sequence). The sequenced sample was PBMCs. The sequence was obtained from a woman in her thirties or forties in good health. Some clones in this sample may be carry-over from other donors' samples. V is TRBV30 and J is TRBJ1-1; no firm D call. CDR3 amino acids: CAWSIRAVNTEAFF. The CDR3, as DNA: TGTGCCTGGAGTATTCGGGCAGTAAACACTGAAGCTTTCTTT.